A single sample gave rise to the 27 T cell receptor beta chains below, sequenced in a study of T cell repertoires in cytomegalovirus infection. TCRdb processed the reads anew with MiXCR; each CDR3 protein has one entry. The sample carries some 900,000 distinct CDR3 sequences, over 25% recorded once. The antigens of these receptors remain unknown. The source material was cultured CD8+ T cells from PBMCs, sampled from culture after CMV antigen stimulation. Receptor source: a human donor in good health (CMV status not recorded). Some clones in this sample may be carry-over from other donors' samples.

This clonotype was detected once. The CDR3 nucleotides read TGTGCCAGCAGGTACCGCACTGAAGCTTTCTTT. Translation gives CASRYRTEAFF. The chain has TRBV27 and TRBJ1-1; D gene unclear. This CDR3 is built from 11 residues. CDR1 MNHEY and CDR2 SMNVEV come from the germline V gene (reference sequence). Trimming took off 6 bases at V and 4 bases at J, with 6 bases between the two ends.

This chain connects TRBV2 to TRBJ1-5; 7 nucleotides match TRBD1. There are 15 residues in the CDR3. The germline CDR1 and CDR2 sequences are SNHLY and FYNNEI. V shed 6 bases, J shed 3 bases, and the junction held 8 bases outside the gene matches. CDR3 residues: CASRRDSVTNQPQHF. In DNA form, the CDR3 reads TGTGCCAGCAGAAGGGACAGCGTAACCAATCAGCCCCAGCATTTT.

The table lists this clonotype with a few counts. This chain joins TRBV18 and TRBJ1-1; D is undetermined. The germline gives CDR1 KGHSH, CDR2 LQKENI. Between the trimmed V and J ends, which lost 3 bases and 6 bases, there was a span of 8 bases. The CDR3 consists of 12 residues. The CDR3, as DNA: TGTGCCAGCTCACCGAGTGAGGCTGAAGCTTTCTTT. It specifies CASSPSEAEAFF.

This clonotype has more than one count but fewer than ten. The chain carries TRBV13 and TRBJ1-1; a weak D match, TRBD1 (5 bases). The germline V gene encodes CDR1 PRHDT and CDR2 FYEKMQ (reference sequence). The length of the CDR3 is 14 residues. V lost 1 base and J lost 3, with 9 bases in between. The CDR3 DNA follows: TGTGCCAGCAGCTTAGCAGGGTTGGACACTGAAGCTTTCTTT. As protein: CASSLAGLDTEAFF.

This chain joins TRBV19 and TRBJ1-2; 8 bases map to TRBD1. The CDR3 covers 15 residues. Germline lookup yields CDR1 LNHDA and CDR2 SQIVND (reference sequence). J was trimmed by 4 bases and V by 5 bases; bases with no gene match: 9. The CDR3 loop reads CASSPWTGFGYGYTF. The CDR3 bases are TGTGCCAGTAGTCCCTGGACAGGGTTTGGCTATGGCTACACCTTC.

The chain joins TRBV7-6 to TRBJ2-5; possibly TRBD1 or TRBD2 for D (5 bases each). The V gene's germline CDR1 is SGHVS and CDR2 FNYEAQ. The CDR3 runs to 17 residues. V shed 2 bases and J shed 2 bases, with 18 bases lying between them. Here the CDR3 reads CASSLSRWGSDQETQYF. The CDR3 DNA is TGTGCCAGCAGCTTAAGTCGTTGGGGGAGTGATCAAGAGACCCAGTACTTC. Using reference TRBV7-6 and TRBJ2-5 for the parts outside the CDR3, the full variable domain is GAGVSQSPRYKVTKRGQDVALRCDPISGHVSLYWYRQALGQGPEFLTYFNYEAQQDKSGLPNDRFSAERPEGSISTLTIQRTEQRDSAMYRCASSLSRWGSDQETQYFGPGTRLLVL.

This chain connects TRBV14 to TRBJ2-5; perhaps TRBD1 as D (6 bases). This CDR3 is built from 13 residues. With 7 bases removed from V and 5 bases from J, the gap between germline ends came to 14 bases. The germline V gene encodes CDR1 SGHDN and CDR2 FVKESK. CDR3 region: CASKGDPRETQYF. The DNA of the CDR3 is TGTGCCAGCAAGGGGGACCCTAGGGAGACCCAGTACTTC.

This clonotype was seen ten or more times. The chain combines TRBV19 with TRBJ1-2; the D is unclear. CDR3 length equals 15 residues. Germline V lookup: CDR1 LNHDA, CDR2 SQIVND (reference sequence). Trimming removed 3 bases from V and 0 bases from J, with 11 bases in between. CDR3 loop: CASSMGDPANYGYTF. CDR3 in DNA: TGTGCCAGTAGTATGGGCGATCCCGCTAACTATGGCTACACCTTC.

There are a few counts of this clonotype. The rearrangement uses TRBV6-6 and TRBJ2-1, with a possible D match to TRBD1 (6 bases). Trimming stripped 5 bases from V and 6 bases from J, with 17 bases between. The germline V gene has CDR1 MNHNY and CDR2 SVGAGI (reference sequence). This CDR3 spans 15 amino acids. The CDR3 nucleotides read TGTGCCAGCAGTGCGGGTAACAGGGTGGCCAATGAGCAGTTCTTC. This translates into CASSAGNRVANEQFF.

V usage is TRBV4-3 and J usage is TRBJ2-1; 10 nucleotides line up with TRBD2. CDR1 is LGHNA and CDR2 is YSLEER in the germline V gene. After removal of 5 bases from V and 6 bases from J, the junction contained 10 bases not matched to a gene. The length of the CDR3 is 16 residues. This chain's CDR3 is CASSEILAGSTNEQFF. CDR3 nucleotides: TGCGCCAGCAGCGAAATACTAGCGGGGTCTACCAATGAGCAGTTCTTC.

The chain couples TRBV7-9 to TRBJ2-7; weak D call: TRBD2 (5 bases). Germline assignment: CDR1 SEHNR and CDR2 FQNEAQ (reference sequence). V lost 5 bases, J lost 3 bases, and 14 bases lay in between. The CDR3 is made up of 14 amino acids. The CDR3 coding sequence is TGTGCCAGCAGCCGTTCGGGGTCGGTCTACGAGCAGTACTTC. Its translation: CASSRSGSVYEQYF. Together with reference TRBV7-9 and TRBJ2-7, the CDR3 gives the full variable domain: DTGVSQNPRHKITKRGQNVTFRCDPISEHNRLYWYRQTLGQGPEFLTYFQNEAQLEKSRLLSDRFSAERPKGSFSTLEIQRTEQGDSAMYLCASSRSGSVYEQYFGPGTRLTVT.

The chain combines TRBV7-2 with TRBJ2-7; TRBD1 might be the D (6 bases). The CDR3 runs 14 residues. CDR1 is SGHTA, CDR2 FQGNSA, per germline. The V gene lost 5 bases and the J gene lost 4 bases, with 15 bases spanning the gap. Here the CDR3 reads CASSLSGGWYEQYF. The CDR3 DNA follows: TGTGCCAGCAGCCTTAGTGGGGGCTGGTACGAGCAGTACTTC.

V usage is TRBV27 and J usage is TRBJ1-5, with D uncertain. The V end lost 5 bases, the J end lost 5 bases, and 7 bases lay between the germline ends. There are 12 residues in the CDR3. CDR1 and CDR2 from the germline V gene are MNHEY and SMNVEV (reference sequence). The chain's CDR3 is CASSNPYQPQHF. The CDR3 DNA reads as TGTGCCAGCAGTAACCCGTATCAGCCCCAGCATTTT.

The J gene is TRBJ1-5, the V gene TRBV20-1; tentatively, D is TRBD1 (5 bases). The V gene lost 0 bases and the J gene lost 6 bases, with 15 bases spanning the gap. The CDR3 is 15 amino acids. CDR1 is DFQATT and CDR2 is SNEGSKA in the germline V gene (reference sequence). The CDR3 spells CSARDSGRESQPQHF. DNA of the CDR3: TGCAGTGCTAGAGATTCGGGCAGGGAGAGTCAGCCCCAGCATTTT.

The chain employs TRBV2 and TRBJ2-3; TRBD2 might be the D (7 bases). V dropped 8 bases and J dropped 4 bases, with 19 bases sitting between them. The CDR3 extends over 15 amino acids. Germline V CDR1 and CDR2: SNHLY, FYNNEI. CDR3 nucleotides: TGTGCCAGCCCAAAGAGGGGGGGCCATGCAGATACGCAGTATTTT. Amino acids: CASPKRGGHADTQYF.

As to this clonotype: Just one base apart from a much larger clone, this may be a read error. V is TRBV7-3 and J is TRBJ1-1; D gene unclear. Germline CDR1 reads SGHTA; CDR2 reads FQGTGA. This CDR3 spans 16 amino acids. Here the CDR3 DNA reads TGTGTCAGCAAGAGCGGGGTGGCAGCAAGGAACACTGAAGCTTTCTTT. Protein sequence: CVSKSGVAARNTEAFF. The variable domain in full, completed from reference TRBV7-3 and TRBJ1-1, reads GAGVSQTPSNKVTEKGKYVELRCDPISGHTALYWYRQSLGQGPEFLIYFQGTGAADDSGLPNDRFFAVRPEGSVSTLKIQRTERGDSAVYLCVSKSGVAARNTEAFFGQGTRLTVV.

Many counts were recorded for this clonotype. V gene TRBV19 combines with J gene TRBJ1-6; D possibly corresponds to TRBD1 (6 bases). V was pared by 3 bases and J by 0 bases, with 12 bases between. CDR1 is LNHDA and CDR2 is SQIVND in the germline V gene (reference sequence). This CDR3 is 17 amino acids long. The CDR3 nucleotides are TGTGCCAGTAGTATGGACAGTTTCGACTCCTATAATTCACCCCTCCACTTT. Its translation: CASSMDSFDSYNSPLHF.

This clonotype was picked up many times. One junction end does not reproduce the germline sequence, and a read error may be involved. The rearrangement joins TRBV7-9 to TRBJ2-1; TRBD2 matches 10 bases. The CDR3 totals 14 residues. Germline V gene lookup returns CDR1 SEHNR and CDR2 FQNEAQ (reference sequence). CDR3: CASSLAGDYNEQFF. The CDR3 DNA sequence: TGCGCCAGCTCTCTAGCGGGGGACTACAATGAGCAGTTCTTC.

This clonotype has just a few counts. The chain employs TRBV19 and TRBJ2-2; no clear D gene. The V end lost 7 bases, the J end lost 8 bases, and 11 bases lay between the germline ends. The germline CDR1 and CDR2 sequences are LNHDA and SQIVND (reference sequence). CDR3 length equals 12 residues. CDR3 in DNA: TGTGCCAGTATAGACCCCAAAGGGGAGCTGTTTTTT. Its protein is CASIDPKGELFF. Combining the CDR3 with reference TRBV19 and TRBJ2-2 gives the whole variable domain DGGITQSPKYLFRKEGQNVTLSCEQNLNHDAMYWYRQDPGQGLRLIYYSQIVNDFQKGDIAEGYSVSREKKESFPLTVTSAQKNPTAFYLCASIDPKGELFFGEGSRLTVL.

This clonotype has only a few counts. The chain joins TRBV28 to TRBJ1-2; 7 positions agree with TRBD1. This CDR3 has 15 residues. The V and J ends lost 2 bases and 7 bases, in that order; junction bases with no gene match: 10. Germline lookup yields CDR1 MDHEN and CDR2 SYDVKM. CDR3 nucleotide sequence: TGTGCCAGCAGTTTAGCCGGCGACAGGGCTTCTGGCTACACCTTC. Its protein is CASSLAGDRASGYTF.

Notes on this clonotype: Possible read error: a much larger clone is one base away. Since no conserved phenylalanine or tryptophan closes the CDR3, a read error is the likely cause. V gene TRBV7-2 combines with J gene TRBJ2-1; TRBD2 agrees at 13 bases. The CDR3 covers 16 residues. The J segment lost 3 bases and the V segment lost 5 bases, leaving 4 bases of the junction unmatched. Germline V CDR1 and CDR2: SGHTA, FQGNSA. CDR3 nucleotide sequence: TGTGCCAGCAGCCCGACTAGCGGGGGGCTCTACAATGAGCAGTTCTCC. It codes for CASSPTSGGLYNEQFS.

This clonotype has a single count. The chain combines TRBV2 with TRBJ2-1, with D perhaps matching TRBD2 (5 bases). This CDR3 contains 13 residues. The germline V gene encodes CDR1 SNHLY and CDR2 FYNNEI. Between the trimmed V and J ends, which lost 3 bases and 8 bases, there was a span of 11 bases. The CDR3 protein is CASSDEDGDEQFF. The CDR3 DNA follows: TGTGCCAGCAGTGATGAGGACGGGGATGAGCAGTTCTTC.

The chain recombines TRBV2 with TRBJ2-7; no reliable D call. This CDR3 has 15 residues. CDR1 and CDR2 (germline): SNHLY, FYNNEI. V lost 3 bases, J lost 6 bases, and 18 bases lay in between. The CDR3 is CASSDRFPRSPEQYV. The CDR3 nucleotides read TGTGCCAGCAGTGACCGGTTCCCCCGTTCGCCCGAGCAGTACGTC.

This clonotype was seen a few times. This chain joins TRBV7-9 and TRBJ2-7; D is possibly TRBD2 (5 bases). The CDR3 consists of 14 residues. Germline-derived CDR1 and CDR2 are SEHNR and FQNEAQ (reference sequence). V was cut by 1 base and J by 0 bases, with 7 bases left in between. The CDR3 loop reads CASSLETNSYEQYF. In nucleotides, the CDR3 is TGTGCCAGCAGCTTAGAGACTAACTCCTACGAGCAGTACTTC.

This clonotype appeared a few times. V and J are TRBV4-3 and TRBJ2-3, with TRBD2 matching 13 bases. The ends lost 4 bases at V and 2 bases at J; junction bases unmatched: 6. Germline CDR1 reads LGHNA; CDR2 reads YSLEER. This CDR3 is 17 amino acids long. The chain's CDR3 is CASSPKGLAGITDTQYF. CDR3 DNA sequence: TGCGCCAGCAGCCCGAAGGGACTAGCGGGGATCACAGATACGCAGTATTTT.

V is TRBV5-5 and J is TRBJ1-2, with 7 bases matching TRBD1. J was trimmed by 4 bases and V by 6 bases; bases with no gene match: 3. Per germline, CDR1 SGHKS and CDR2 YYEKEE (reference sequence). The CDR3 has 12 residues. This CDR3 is CASNDRAYGYTF. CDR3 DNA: TGTGCCAGCAACGACAGGGCCTATGGCTACACCTTC.

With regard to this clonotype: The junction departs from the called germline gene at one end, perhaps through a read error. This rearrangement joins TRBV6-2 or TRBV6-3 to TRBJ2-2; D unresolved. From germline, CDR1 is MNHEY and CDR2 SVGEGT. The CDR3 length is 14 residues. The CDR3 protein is CVSSYSLVTGELFF. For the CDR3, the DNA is TGTGTCAGCAGTTACTCCTTGGTCACCGGGGAGCTGTTTTTT.